These 22 T cell receptor beta chains were sequenced from one sample in a study of blood T cell repertoires in COVID-19. Profiled with immunoSEQ multiplex PCR; TCRdb holds only in-frame clones, not every one. In the table there are 150,000 to 200,000 clones, roughly nine tenths of which are singletons. What was sequenced was peripheral blood. Source of these receptors: a man younger than 30 who had recovered from COVID-19.

The J gene is TRBJ1-6, the V gene TRBV10-1, with D possibly TRBD1 on 6 matching bases. The CDR3 is 13 residues long. The germline gives CDR1 WNHNN, CDR2 SYGVQD (reference sequence). The V end lost 6 bases, the J end lost 10 bases, and 13 bases lay between the germline ends. In nucleotides, the CDR3 is TGCGCCAGCAGAAGGACAGAGGGGTCACCCCTCCACTTT. Its protein is CASRRTEGSPLHF.

V usage is TRBV3-1 (or the pseudogene TRBV3-2) and J usage is TRBJ2-7; 10 positions match TRBD1. J gave up 7 bases and V 4 bases, and 13 bases lay outside the gene matches. There are 16 residues in the CDR3. Germline-derived CDR1 and CDR2 are LGHDT and YNNKEL (reference sequence). The CDR3 DNA follows: TGTGCCAGCAGCCTGTTCGTCGGGACAGGGGCTTATGAGCAGTACTTC. Protein: CASSLFVGTGAYEQYF.

The gene calls are TRBV27 and TRBJ1-1; D unclear. The CDR3 totals 13 residues. V lost 1 base to trimming and J lost 4 bases, with 7 bases between them. Germline assignment: CDR1 MNHEY and CDR2 SMNVEV (reference sequence). The CDR3 sequence: CASSLWSGTEAFF. The DNA for the CDR3 is TGTGCCAGCAGTTTATGGTCAGGCACTGAAGCTTTCTTT.

This clone occurred a few times. This chain uses TRBV3-1 (or the pseudogene TRBV3-2) with TRBJ2-5, with 8 bases lining up with TRBD1. The germline V gene has CDR1 LGHDT and CDR2 YNNKEL (reference sequence). The CDR3 runs 17 residues. With 6 bases clipped from V and 1 base from J, the junction kept 13 bases outside the gene matches. The CDR3: CASRSSYRGAIQETQYF. The CDR3 coding sequence is TGTGCCAGCAGATCAAGCTACAGGGGGGCCATCCAAGAGACCCAGTACTTC.

The genes are TRBV6-2 or TRBV6-3 and TRBJ1-1; the D gene is possibly TRBD1 (6 bases). The CDR3 spans 14 residues. Deletions cut 5 bases from V and 4 bases from J, with 14 bases between. Per germline, CDR1 MNHEY and CDR2 SVGEGT. The CDR3 is CASSDRKKGTEAFF. The CDR3 bases are TGTGCCAGCAGTGACAGGAAGAAGGGCACTGAAGCTTTCTTT.

The chain uses TRBV5-1 and TRBJ2-2, with 8 bases identical to TRBD2. This CDR3 is 15 amino acids long. Looked up from germline, CDR1 is SGHRS and CDR2 is YFSETQ. Trimming at V came to 0 bases and at J to 6 bases, leaving 4 bases not matched to a gene. CDR3 loop: CASSLVRLAPGELFF. DNA of the CDR3: TGCGCCAGCAGCTTGGTACGACTAGCGCCCGGGGAGCTGTTTTTT.

The chain has TRBV7-2 and TRBJ1-3, with unresolved D. From germline, CDR1 is SGHTA and CDR2 FQGNSA. The V end lost 6 bases, the J end lost 4 bases, and 13 bases lay between the germline ends. The CDR3 is made up of 14 amino acids. CDR3 DNA: TGTGCCAGCAGTTCGTACGGTTCGGGAAACACCATATATTTT. This sequence encodes CASSSYGSGNTIYF.

The rearrangement links TRBV5-6 to TRBJ2-7; perhaps TRBD1 as D (6 bases). The CDR3 runs to 14 residues. With 3 bases removed from V and 2 bases from J, the gap between germline ends came to 12 bases. CDR1 is SGHDT, CDR2 YYEEEE, per germline. Here the CDR3 reads CASSSWTEAYEQYF. For the CDR3, the DNA is TGTGCCAGCAGCTCATGGACAGAGGCCTACGAGCAGTACTTC.

This clone was observed a single time. This CDR3 reads CASGTIGNTIYF. The DNA for the CDR3 is TGTGCCAGCGGGACAATTGGAAACACCATATATTTT. The chain uses TRBV6-5 and TRBJ1-3; the D gene is possibly TRBD1 (6 bases). There are 12 residues in the CDR3. Trimming left V 8 bases short and J 3 bases short, with 8 bases between. Germline CDR1 reads MNHEY; CDR2 reads SVGAGI.

This clone was counted once. This sequence joins TRBV27 and TRBJ2-2; D call uncertain. V lost 3 bases and J 7 bases, leaving 12 bases between the germline ends. Germline CDR1 reads MNHEY; CDR2 reads SMNVEV (reference sequence). The CDR3 sequence is 14 residues long. The DNA for the CDR3 is TGTGCCAGCAGTTTTCCCGCGGTAAACGGGGAGCTGTTTTTT. Translation: CASSFPAVNGELFF.

This rearrangement joins TRBV14 to TRBJ2-3; no firm D call. The CDR3 length is 11 residues. Trimming cost V 4 bases and J 3 bases, with 2 bases left between them. The germline V gene has CDR1 SGHDN and CDR2 FVKESK. CDR3 bases: TGTGCCAGCAGCCTAACAGATACGCAGTATTTT. Amino acids: CASSLTDTQYF.

The chain is built from TRBV9 and TRBJ1-3; the D gene is possibly TRBD1 (6 bases). V was cut by 0 bases and J by 3 bases, with 10 bases left in between. CDR1 is SGDLS and CDR2 is YYNGEE in the germline V gene. This CDR3 spans 15 amino acids. The CDR3 DNA sequence: TGTGCCAGCAGCGTAGAGACAGGCCTTGGAAACACCATATATTTT. It encodes CASSVETGLGNTIYF.

V gene TRBV27 combines with J gene TRBJ2-2, with TRBD1 matching over 8 bases. Trimming took 5 bases from V and 2 from J; bases not matched to a gene: 10. This CDR3 region has 17 residues. The germline CDR1 and CDR2 sequences are MNHEY and SMNVEV (reference sequence). CDR3 sequence reads: CASSPARTGTNTGELFF. DNA of the CDR3: TGTGCCAGCAGTCCGGCCCGGACAGGGACTAACACCGGGGAGCTGTTTTTT.

The chain employs TRBV19 and TRBJ1-2, with a weak D call TRBD1 (5 bases). Trimming took off 5 bases at V and 10 bases at J, with 11 bases between the two ends. The CDR3 is 11 residues long. Germline V gene lookup returns CDR1 LNHDA and CDR2 SQIVND (reference sequence). CDR3 DNA: TGTGCCAGTAGTTCGACAGAGGACTACACCTTC. The encoded protein is CASSSTEDYTF. The whole variable domain, remainder taken from reference TRBV19 and TRBJ1-2, is DGGITQSPKYLFRKEGQNVTLSCEQNLNHDAMYWYRQDPGQGLRLIYYSQIVNDFQKGDIAEGYSVSREKKESFPLTVTSAQKNPTAFYLCASSSTEDYTFGSGTRLTVV.

This chain joins TRBV28 and TRBJ1-5; possibly TRBD1 for D (6 bases). Germline CDR1 and CDR2: MDHEN and SYDVKM. The CDR3 is made up of 13 amino acids. V gave up 8 bases and J gave up 3 bases, with 11 bases separating them. This CDR3 reads CASFRDNNQPQHF. The CDR3 DNA follows: TGTGCCAGCTTCCGGGACAACAATCAGCCCCAGCATTTT.

The gene calls are TRBV14 and TRBJ1-4, with a tentative D call TRBD1 (5 bases). The CDR3 spans 16 residues. Germline CDR1 SGHDN, CDR2 FVKESK. V lost 0 bases to trimming and J lost 6 bases, with 14 bases between them. DNA of the CDR3: TGTGCCAGCAGCCAAGAGAGGACAACCCTCCATGAAAAACTGTTTTTT. It yields the protein CASSQERTTLHEKLFF. Drawing the rest from reference TRBV14 and TRBJ1-4, the complete variable domain is EAGVTQFPSHSVIEKGQTVTLRCDPISGHDNLYWYRRVMGKEIKFLLHFVKESKQDESGMPNNRFLAERTGGTYSTLKVQPAELEDSGVYFCASSQERTTLHEKLFFGSGTQLSVL.

This clone was counted once. The chain has TRBV12-3 or TRBV12-4 and TRBJ1-1; 7 bases align to TRBD1. The CDR3 extends over 13 amino acids. V dropped 7 bases and J dropped 5; count of bases not matched to a gene: 7. The CDR3 here is CASTLPGGTEAFF. DNA of the CDR3: TGTGCCAGCACTCTCCCAGGGGGAACTGAAGCTTTCTTT.

The chain links TRBV28 to TRBJ2-3; D might be TRBD1 (5 bases). V lost 6 bases and J lost 1, with 14 bases in between. The length of the CDR3 is 15 residues. In germline, CDR1 is MDHEN, CDR2 SYDVKM. In nucleotides, the CDR3 is TGTGCCAGCAGCTTGACAGTCTTGGGCACAGATACGCAGTATTTT. Protein sequence: CASSLTVLGTDTQYF.

The chain recombines TRBV27 with TRBJ2-7; 7 bases agree with TRBD2. Germline V gene lookup returns CDR1 MNHEY and CDR2 SMNVEV (reference sequence). This CDR3 has 14 amino acids. V shed 3 bases, J shed 2 bases, and the junction held 4 bases outside the gene matches. The CDR3 bases are TGTGCCAGCAGTTTTGCGGGAGCGGCCTACGAGCAGTACTTC. Translated: CASSFAGAAYEQYF.

The J gene is TRBJ2-7, the V gene TRBV6-4; 10 bases are a match to TRBD2. Looked up from germline, CDR1 is MRHNA and CDR2 is SNTAGT. This CDR3 is built from 15 residues. The J segment lost 6 bases and the V segment lost 1 base, leaving 6 bases of the junction unmatched. The CDR3 region has the DNA TGTGCCAGCAGTGACTTTGCTAGCGGGAGCTCCGAGCAGTACTTC. Translated, it gives CASSDFASGSSEQYF.

The V and J genes are TRBV5-1 and TRBJ1-1; D remains unclear. The CDR3 extends over 13 amino acids. The germline V and J ends were trimmed by 4 bases and 5 bases, with 12 bases remaining between them. Per germline, CDR1 SGHRS and CDR2 YFSETQ. CDR3 nucleotides: TGCGCCAGCAGCGGCGGGCCGGGGACTGAAGCTTTCTTT. It encodes CASSGGPGTEAFF.

Details on this clone: One end of the junction varies from germline; a read error may be responsible. The chain is built from TRBV7-7 and TRBJ2-1; 9 nucleotides line up with TRBD1. CDR3 length: 15 residues. CDR1 and CDR2 (germline): SSHAT, FNYEAQ (reference sequence). The CDR3 sequence is CASSPTGGQGGEQFF. CDR3 bases: TGTGCTAGCAGCCCTACCGGGGGACAGGGTGGGGAGCAGTTCTTC. The entire variable domain, with the rest obtained from reference TRBV7-7 and TRBJ2-1, is as follows: GAGVSQSPRYKVTKRGQDVTLRCDPISSHATLYWYQQALGQGPEFLTYFNYEAQPDKSGLPSDRFSAERPEGSISTLTIQRTEQRDSAMYRCASSPTGGQGGEQFFGPGTRLTVL.